The text below deals with one TCR beta chain. The target antigen is unknown. V lost 6 bases to trimming and J lost 2 bases, with 13 bases between them. This CDR3 comprises 14 residues. CDR1 and CDR2 (germline): LNHDA, SQIVND (reference sequence). TCRdb reprocessed the RT-PCR reads via MiXCR and lists one record per CDR3 protein. There are 400,000 to 650,000 distinct CDR3 sequences in the sample; approximately 7.8% occur only once, and around 13% lies in the top ten. This record belongs to a study of response to subunit inactivated influenza vaccine. Notes on the study in general: The authors put forward the suggestion that each seasonal influenza vaccination may bring in only a limited number of new T cells.

The sequencing used PBMCs from blood, collected roughly 24 months after vaccination. This sequence originates from a man aged 45 to 75 who received an inactivated influenza vaccine. The rearrangement uses TRBV19 and TRBJ1-1, with D possibly being TRBD1 (5 bases). The CDR3 reads CASSSGTSNTEAFF. The DNA of the CDR3 is TGTGCCAGTAGCTCCGGGACGTCTAACACTGAAGCTTTCTTT.